Listed below are T cell receptor beta chains from one sample, sequenced in a study of OX40 agonist ivuxolimab in advanced cancers. Generated by immunoSEQ multiplex PCR, the TCRdb table keeps only in-frame clones and is missing some. The table shows approximately 73,000 clones, with approximately 86% occurring only once. The sample in question was CD4+ or CD8+ T cells sorted from blood, obtained in a trial of the OX40 agonist ivuxolimab. These receptors came from an adult with an advanced solid tumor such as melanoma, head and neck, liver or kidney cancer. Both conserved end residues are trimmed from each CDR3.

j_call v_call cdr3_aa
TRBJ2-1 TRBV5-1 ASSPRTSGGAGLSEQF
TRBJ2-7 TRBV19 ASSSGQTYEQY
TRBJ2-5 TRBV7-3 ASSPGTSGGDQETQY
TRBJ1-2 TRBV2 ASSDLNKGYT
TRBJ1-4 TRBV5-1 ASSSGWGSTNEKLF
TRBJ1-2 TRBV29-1 SGGDSYGYT
TRBJ2-5 TRBV4-1 ASSPQGDGRTQY
TRBJ1-3 TRBV2 ASSLQRANSGNTIY
- TRBV4-2 ASSQEGHGSYEQY
TRBJ2-7 TRBV7-9 ASSLEEGAHYEQY
TRBJ2-5 TRBV18 ASSPPPQGETQY
TRBJ1-5 TRBV19 ARESGSSNQPQH
TRBJ1-3 TRBV25-1 ASSELGRGYNSGNTIY
TRBJ2-7 TRBV6-1 ASSAFRGRGEQY
TRBJ1-2 TRBV4-2 ASSQDARHGYT
TRBJ2-3 TRBV5-1 ASSPPATTDTQY
TRBJ1-5 TRBV7-8 ASSGGGGGHQPQH
TRBJ2-1 TRBV6-1 ASSDGRGGYNEQF
TRBJ1-1 TRBV29-1 SGQQTEAF
TRBJ1-1 TRBV5-6 ASSLNSEAF
TRBJ1-1 TRBV6-1 AHQPMGSTEAF
TRBJ1-4 TRBV6-6 ASSRRLGQGNEKLF
TRBJ2-1 TRBV2 ASIAGVRYNEQF
TRBJ1-1 TRBV15 ATSKTGGGVLDTEAF
TRBJ2-5 TRBV11-2 ASSPAETQY
TRBJ2-7 TRBV7-3 ASSLSSGEAYEQY
TRBJ1-2 TRBV27 ATSARGGSYGYT
TRBJ1-4 TRBV15 ATSRGGLRGNEKLF
TRBJ2-1 TRBV7-3 ASSPQYRGRYNEQF
TRBJ1-5 TRBV6-1 ASSEAVNSNQPQH
TRBJ1-2 TRBV5-1 ASSPGPTYGYT
TRBJ2-3 TRBV7-2 ASSPILFSGTTDTQY
TRBJ1-5 TRBV15 ATSRVKGNSNQPQH
TRBJ1-1 TRBV5-1 ASSLGPQGAEAF
TRBJ1-4 TRBV5-6 ASSLEGSAAGEKLF
TRBJ2-2 TRBV6-1 ASRRTSGAAGELF
- TRBV5-1 ASSSTGGRHEQY
TRBJ1-4 TRBV6-4 ASRGIETV
TRBJ2-7 TRBV30 AWSPGTVTYEQY
TRBJ2-7 TRBV13 ASSSQGTRPNYEQY
TRBJ2-7 TRBV12-5 ASGGQIYEQY
TRBJ2-7 TRBV7-9 AIGLREYEQY
TRBJ1-5 TRBV6-4 ASSDLPPGRTNQPQH
TRBJ2-4 TRBV5-5 ASSLVQGNIQY
TRBJ2-7 TRBV27 ASSSNTGVVQY
TRBJ2-1 TRBV11-3 ASSFAGVDYNEQF
TRBJ1-1 TRBV18 ASSLQYSDTEAF
TRBJ2-1 TRBV10-2 ASRLAGPYNEQF
TRBJ1-5 TRBV5-4 ASSLLGGDQPQH
TRBJ2-7 TRBV12-5 ASAPQTVLSYEQY
TRBJ2-1 TRBV27 ATERGGVGGGQF
TRBJ1-1 TRBV29-1 SVGKGSFLRRNTEAF
TRBJ2-2 TRBV11-2 ASSFSGLAWSTGELF